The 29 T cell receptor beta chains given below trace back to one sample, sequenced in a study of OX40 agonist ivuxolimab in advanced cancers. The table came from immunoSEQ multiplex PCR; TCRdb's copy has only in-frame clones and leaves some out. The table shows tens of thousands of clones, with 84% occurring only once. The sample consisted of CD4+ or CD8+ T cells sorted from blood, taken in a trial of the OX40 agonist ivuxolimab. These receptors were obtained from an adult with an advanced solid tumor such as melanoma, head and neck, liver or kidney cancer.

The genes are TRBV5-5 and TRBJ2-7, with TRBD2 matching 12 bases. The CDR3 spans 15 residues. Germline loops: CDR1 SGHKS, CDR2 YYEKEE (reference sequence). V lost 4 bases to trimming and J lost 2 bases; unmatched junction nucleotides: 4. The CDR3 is CASSGTSGPPYEQYF. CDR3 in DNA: TGTGCCAGCAGCGGGACTAGCGGGCCTCCCTACGAGCAGTACTTC. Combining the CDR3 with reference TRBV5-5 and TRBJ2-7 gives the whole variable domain DAGVTQSPTHLIKTRGQQVTLRCSPISGHKSVSWYQQVLGQGPQFIFQYYEKEERGRGNFPDRFSARQFPNYSSELNVNALLLGDSALYLCASSGTSGPPYEQYFGPGTRLTVT.

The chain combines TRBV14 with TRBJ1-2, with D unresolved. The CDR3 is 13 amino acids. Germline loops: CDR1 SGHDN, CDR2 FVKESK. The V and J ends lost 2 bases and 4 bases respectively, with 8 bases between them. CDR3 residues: CASSQRGSYGYTF. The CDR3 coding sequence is TGTGCCAGCAGCCAACGCGGATCCTATGGCTACACCTTC.

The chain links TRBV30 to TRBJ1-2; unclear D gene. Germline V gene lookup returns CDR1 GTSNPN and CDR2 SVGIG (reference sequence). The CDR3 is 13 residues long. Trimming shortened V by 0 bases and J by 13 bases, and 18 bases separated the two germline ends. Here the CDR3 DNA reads TGTGCCTGGAGTGTACAGACGGCCCTTAAATCCACCTTC. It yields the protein CAWSVQTALKSTF. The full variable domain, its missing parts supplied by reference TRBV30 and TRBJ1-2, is SQTIHQWPATLVQPVGSPLSLECTVEGTSNPNLYWYRQAAGRGLQLLFYSVGIGQISSEVPQNLSASRPQDRQFILSSKKLLLSDSGFYLCAWSVQTALKSTFGSGTRLTVV.

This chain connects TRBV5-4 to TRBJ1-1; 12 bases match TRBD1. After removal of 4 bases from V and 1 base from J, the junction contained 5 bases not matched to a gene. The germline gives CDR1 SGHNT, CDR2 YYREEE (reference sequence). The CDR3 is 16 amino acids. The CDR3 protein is CASSPGTGGANTEAFF. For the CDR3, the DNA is TGTGCCAGCAGCCCCGGGACAGGGGGCGCGAACACTGAAGCTTTCTTT.

In DNA, the CDR3 is TGCGCCAGCAGCGACTTGGTACCAGGGGGCGGTGAAGAGACCCAGTACTTC. Its protein is CASSDLVPGGGEETQYF. J is TRBJ2-5 and V is TRBV5-1, with 8 bases identical to TRBD1. This CDR3 is built from 17 residues. With 4 bases clipped from V and 3 bases from J, the junction kept 14 bases outside the gene matches. Germline V gene sequence: CDR1 SGHRS, CDR2 YFSETQ.

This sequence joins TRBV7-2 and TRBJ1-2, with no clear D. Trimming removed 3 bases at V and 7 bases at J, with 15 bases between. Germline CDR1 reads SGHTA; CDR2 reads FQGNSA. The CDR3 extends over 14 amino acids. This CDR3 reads CASSFEGLRGGYTF. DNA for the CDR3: TGTGCCAGCAGCTTTGAGGGCTTGCGGGGTGGCTACACCTTC.

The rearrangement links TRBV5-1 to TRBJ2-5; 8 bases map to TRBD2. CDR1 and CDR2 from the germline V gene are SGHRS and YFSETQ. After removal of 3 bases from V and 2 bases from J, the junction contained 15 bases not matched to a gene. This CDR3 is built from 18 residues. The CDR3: CASSSESYGLAGQETQYF. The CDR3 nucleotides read TGCGCCAGCAGCTCGGAATCATATGGACTAGCTGGACAAGAGACCCAGTACTTC.

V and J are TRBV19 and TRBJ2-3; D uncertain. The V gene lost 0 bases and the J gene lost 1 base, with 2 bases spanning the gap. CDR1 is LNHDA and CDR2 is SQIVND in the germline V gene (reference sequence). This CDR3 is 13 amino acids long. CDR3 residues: CASSIEGTDTQYF. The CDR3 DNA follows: TGTGCCAGTAGTATAGAGGGCACAGATACGCAGTATTTT.

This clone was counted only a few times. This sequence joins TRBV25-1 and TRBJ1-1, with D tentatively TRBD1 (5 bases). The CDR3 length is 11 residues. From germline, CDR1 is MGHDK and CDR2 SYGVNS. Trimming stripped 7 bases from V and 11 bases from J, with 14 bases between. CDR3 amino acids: CASTGGVRAFF. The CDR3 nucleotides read TGTGCCAGCACCGGGGGGGTGCGGGCTTTCTTT.

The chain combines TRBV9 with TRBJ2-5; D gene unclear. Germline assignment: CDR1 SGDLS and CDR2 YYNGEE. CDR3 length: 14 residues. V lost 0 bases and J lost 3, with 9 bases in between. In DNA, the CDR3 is TGTGCCAGCAGCGTAGGGGCCATCGAAGAGACCCAGTACTTC. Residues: CASSVGAIEETQYF.

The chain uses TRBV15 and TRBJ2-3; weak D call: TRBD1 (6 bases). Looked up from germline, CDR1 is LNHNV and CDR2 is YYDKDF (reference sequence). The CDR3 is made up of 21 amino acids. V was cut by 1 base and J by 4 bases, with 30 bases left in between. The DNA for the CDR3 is TGTGCCACCAGCAGAGGGTTTTCAGGGGCCGAATATATGGGTCAGGCAGATACGCAGTATTTT. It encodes CATSRGFSGAEYMGQADTQYF.

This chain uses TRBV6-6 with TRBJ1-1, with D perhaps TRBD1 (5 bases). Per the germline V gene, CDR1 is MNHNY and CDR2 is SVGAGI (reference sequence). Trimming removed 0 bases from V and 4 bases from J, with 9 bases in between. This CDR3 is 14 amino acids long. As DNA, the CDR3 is TGTGCCAGCAGTTACTCGAGAGGGACCACTGAAGCTTTCTTT. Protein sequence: CASSYSRGTTEAFF.

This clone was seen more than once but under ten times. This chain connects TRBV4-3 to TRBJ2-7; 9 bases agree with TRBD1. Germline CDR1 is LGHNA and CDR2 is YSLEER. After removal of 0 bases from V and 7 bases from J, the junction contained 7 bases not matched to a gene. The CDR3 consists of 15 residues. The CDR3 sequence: CASSQDGTGLGEQYF. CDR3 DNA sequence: TGCGCCAGCAGCCAAGACGGGACAGGGTTAGGTGAGCAGTACTTC.

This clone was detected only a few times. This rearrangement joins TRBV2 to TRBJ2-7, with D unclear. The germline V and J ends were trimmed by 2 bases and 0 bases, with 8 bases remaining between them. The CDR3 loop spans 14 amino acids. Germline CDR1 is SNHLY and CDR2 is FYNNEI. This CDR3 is CASSERPSSYEQYF. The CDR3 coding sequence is TGTGCCAGCAGTGAACGCCCCAGCTCCTACGAGCAGTACTTC.

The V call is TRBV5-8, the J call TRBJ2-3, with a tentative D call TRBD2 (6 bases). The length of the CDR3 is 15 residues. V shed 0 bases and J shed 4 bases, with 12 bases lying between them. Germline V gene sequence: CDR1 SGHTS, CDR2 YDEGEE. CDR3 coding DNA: TGTGCCAGCAGCTTGGCTTTGGGCGGGGCAGATACGCAGTATTTT. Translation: CASSLALGGADTQYF. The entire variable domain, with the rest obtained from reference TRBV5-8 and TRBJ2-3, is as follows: EAGVTQSPTHLIKTRGQQATLRCSPISGHTSVYWYQQALGLGLQFLLWYDEGEERNRGNFPPRFSGRQFPNYSSELNVNALELEDSALYLCASSLALGGADTQYFGPGTRLTVL.

CDR3 protein: CASRENRETEAFF. CDR3 DNA sequence: TGTGCCAGCAGAGAGAACAGGGAGACTGAAGCTTTCTTT. This chain uses TRBV6-6 with TRBJ1-1, with TRBD1 as a possible D gene (6 bases). The CDR3 totals 13 residues. Trimming removed 6 bases from V and 5 bases from J, with 13 bases in between. Germline loops: CDR1 MNHNY, CDR2 SVGAGI (reference sequence).

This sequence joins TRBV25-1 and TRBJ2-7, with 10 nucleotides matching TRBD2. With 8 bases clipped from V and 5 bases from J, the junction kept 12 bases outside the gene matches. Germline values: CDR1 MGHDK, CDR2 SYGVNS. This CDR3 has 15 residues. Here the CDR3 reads CASGRGLAGDNEQYF. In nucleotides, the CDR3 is TGTGCCAGCGGGCGGGGGCTAGCGGGAGATAACGAGCAGTACTTC.

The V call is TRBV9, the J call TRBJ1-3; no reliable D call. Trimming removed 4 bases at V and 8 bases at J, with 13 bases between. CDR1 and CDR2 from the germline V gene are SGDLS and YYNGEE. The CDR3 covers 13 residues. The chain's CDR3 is CASSTRPGDTIYF. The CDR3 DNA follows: TGTGCCAGCAGCACTCGTCCCGGGGACACCATATATTTT.

CDR3 protein: CASSPRSEGASNEKLFF. As DNA, the CDR3 is TGTGCCAGCTCACCACGGAGCGAGGGGGCGTCTAATGAAAAACTGTTTTTT. The genes are TRBV18 and TRBJ1-4; TRBD1 agrees at 7 bases. The CDR3 loop spans 17 amino acids. The V segment lost 1 base and the J segment 3 bases; nucleotides outside the gene matches: 8. Germline CDR1 and CDR2: KGHSH and LQKENI.

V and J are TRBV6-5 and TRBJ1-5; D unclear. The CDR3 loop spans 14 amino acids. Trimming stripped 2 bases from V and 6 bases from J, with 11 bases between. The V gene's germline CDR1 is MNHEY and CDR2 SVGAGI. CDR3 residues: CASSYISSGQPQHF. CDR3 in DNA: TGTGCCAGCAGTTACATTTCCTCGGGTCAGCCCCAGCATTTT.

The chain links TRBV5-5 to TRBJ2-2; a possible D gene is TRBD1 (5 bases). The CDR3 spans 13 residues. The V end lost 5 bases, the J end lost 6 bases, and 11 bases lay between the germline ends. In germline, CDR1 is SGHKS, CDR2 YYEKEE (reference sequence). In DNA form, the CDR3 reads TGTGCCAGCAGTCAGACAGCAGCCGGGGAGCTGTTTTTT. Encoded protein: CASSQTAAGELFF.

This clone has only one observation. The chain's CDR3 is CASSYPGLAGVNEQFF. Written as DNA, the CDR3 is TGTGCCAGCAGCTACCCCGGACTAGCGGGAGTCAATGAGCAGTTCTTC. The chain has TRBV11-2 and TRBJ2-1, with 13 bases fitting TRBD2. From germline, CDR1 is SGHAT and CDR2 FQNNGV. The CDR3 runs to 16 residues. The junction had 6 bases not matched to a gene; V was cut back by 4 bases and J by 6 bases.

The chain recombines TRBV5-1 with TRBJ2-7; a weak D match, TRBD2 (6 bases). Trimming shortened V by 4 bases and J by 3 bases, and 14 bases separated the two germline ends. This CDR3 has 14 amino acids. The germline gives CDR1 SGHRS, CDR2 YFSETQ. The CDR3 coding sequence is TGCGCCAGCAGCCCGGAGGGGCGCCACTACGAGCAGTACTTC. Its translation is CASSPEGRHYEQYF.

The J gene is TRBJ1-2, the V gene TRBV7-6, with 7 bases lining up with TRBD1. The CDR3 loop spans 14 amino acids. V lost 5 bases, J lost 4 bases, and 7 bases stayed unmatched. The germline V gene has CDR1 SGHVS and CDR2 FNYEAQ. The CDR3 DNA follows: TGTGCCAGCAGCCCCGCAGAGGGGGCCTATGGCTACACCTTC. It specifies CASSPAEGAYGYTF.

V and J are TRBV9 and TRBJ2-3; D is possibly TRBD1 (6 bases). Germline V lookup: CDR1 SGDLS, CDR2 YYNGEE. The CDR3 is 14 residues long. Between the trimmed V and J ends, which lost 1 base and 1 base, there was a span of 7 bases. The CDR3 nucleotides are TGTGCCAGCAGCGTATCAGGGGGCACAGATACGCAGTATTTT. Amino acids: CASSVSGGTDTQYF.

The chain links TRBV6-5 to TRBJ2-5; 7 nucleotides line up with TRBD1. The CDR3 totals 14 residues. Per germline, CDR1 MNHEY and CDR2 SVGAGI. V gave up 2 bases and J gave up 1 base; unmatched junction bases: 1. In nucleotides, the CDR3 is TGTGCCAGCAGTTACACAGGGGTCCAAGAGACCCAGTACTTC. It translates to CASSYTGVQETQYF.

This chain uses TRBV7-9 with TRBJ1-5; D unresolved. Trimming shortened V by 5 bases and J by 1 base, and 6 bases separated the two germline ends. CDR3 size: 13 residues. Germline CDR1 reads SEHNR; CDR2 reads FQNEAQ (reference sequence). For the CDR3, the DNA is TGTGCCAGCAGCCCGGCCAGCAATCAGCCCCAGCATTTT. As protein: CASSPASNQPQHF.

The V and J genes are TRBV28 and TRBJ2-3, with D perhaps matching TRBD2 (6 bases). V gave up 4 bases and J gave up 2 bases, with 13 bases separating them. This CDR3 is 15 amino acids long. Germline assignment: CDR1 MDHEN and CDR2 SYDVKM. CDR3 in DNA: TGTGCCAGCAGTTCCCGGGACTTCTCCACAGATACGCAGTATTTT. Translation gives CASSSRDFSTDTQYF. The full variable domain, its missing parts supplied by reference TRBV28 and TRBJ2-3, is DVKVTQSSRYLVKRTGEKVFLECVQDMDHENMFWYRQDPGLGLRLIYFSYDVKMKEKGDIPEGYSVSREKKERFSLILESASTNQTSMYLCASSSRDFSTDTQYFGPGTRLTVL.

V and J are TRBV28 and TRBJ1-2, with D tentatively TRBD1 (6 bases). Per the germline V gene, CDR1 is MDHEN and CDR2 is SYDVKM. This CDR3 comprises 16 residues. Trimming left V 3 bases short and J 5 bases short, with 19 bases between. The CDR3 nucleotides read TGTGCCAGCAGTTTCCCGCAAGGGGGTGATGGATATGGCTACACCTTC. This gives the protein CASSFPQGGDGYGYTF.